The 19 T cell receptor beta chains reported below all come from one sample, sequenced in a study of blood T cell repertoires in COVID-19. Using immunoSEQ multiplex PCR, the repertoire was profiled, and TCRdb retains in-frame clones only, with some absent. Seen here are over 35,000 clones, around 85% observed once, and the top ten hold approximately 15%. Sequenced: peripheral blood. The receptor source for this set is a human donor in a cohort sampled during active COVID-19.

This sequence joins TRBV9 and TRBJ2-4; possibly TRBD2 for D (6 bases). The CDR3 covers 15 residues. V dropped 3 bases and J dropped 0 bases, with 10 bases sitting between them. Germline V gives CDR1 SGDLS, CDR2 YYNGEE. CDR3 sequence reads: CASSAGLTAKNIQYF. CDR3 nucleotide sequence: TGTGCCAGCAGCGCGGGACTGACAGCCAAAAACATTCAGTACTTC.

In DNA, the CDR3 is TGTGCCACCTTCTCCTTAGAGATGAACACTGAAGCTTTCTTT. It encodes CATFSLEMNTEAFF. The chain links TRBV24-1 to TRBJ1-1; D gene unclear. The germline gives CDR1 KGHDR, CDR2 SFDVKD. The CDR3 totals 14 residues. Trimming cost V 9 bases and J 0 bases, with 13 bases left between them.

This clone was detected only a few times. The V call is TRBV7-9, the J call TRBJ1-6, with 8 bases aligning to TRBD1. Germline loops: CDR1 SEHNR, CDR2 FQNEAQ (reference sequence). Germline trimming cut 5 bases from V and 8 bases from J; bases unmatched to any gene: 8. The CDR3 is 15 residues long. The CDR3 protein is CASSPAQGGYSPLHF. CDR3 sequence (DNA): TGTGCCAGCAGCCCAGCACAGGGGGGATATTCACCCCTCCACTTT.

This clone was seen a single time. The chain is built from TRBV10-3 and TRBJ2-1, with 7 bases matching TRBD1. The CDR3 has 19 residues. CDR1 and CDR2 from the germline V gene are ENHRY and SYGVKD. Trimming removed 3 bases from V and 1 base from J; junction bases left unmatched: 15. The CDR3 is CAISDSRGGGSGSYNEQFF. For the CDR3, the DNA is TGTGCCATCAGTGATTCCCGAGGGGGCGGTTCAGGTTCCTACAATGAGCAGTTCTTC.

This chain joins TRBV30 and TRBJ1-5; 8 nucleotides match TRBD1. The CDR3 covers 17 residues. Germline V gene lookup returns CDR1 GTSNPN and CDR2 SVGIG (reference sequence). The V gene end was trimmed by 2 bases and the J gene end by 1 base; junction bases not matched to a gene: 10. CDR3 in amino acids: CAWSRRQGFGSNQPQHF. The CDR3 bases are TGTGCCTGGAGTCGCCGACAGGGGTTTGGCAGCAATCAGCCCCAGCATTTT.

This clone has a handful of counts. V usage is TRBV25-1 and J usage is TRBJ2-7; D is possibly TRBD2 (5 bases). The V and J ends lost 2 bases and 4 bases respectively, with 15 bases between them. From germline, CDR1 is MGHDK and CDR2 SYGVNS. This CDR3 is built from 15 residues. The CDR3 DNA reads TGTGCCAGCAGTGAAGAGAGGGAAGGGTATTACGAGCAGTACTTC. It is translated as CASSEEREGYYEQYF.

The chain couples TRBV12-5 to TRBJ1-2, with D tentatively TRBD1 (5 bases). The CDR3 spans 15 residues. V was trimmed by 1 base and J by 6 bases, leaving 15 bases between them. Per germline, CDR1 LGHNT and CDR2 FRNRAP. DNA of the CDR3: TGTGCTAGTGGTTTGGATGGCCAGGGATGGAATGGCTACACCTTC. Translating it yields CASGLDGQGWNGYTF.

This clone was picked up one time. V is TRBV25-1 and J is TRBJ1-1, with a weak D call TRBD1 (5 bases). The V and J ends lost 6 bases and 1 base respectively, with 9 bases between them. The CDR3 consists of 13 residues. CDR1 and CDR2 from the germline V gene are MGHDK and SYGVNS. CDR3 loop: CASSLTENTEAFF. In DNA form, the CDR3 reads TGTGCCAGCAGCCTGACAGAGAACACTGAAGCTTTCTTT.

The rearrangement joins TRBV7-9 to TRBJ2-7, with 8 bases that match TRBD1. Germline V gene lookup returns CDR1 SEHNR and CDR2 FQNEAQ (reference sequence). This CDR3 contains 13 residues. The junction had 6 bases not matched to a gene; V was cut back by 5 bases and J by 6 bases. The CDR3 region is CASSPRGRTEQYF. In nucleotides, the CDR3 is TGTGCCAGCAGCCCCAGGGGGCGCACCGAGCAGTACTTC. The whole variable domain, filled in from reference TRBV7-9 and TRBJ2-7, reads DTGVSQNPRHKITKRGQNVTFRCDPISEHNRLYWYRQTLGQGPEFLTYFQNEAQLEKSRLLSDRFSAERPKGSFSTLEIQRTEQGDSAMYLCASSPRGRTEQYFGPGTRLTVT.

The chain carries TRBV19 and TRBJ2-1; D remains unclear. The CDR3 totals 14 residues. Trimming removed 7 bases from V and 8 bases from J, with 18 bases in between. The germline V gene has CDR1 LNHDA and CDR2 SQIVND (reference sequence). The CDR3 region has the DNA TGTGCCAGTACCTTCGGGTCAGCCCGCGATGAGCAGTTCTTC. This sequence encodes CASTFGSARDEQFF.

This chain connects TRBV21-1 to TRBJ2-3; TRBD1 is the table's D call and was not checked against the DNA. TRBV21-1 is deemed a pseudogene. The CDR3 is 15 amino acids. As DNA, the CDR3 is TGTGCCAGCAGGGCAAGTACAGTCATGCAAGATACGCAGTATTTT. This encodes CASRASTVMQDTQYF.

The chain uses TRBV9 and TRBJ2-3, with TRBD2 matching 10 bases. The V and J ends lost 4 bases and 3 bases, in that order; junction bases with no gene match: 8. The CDR3 is 16 residues long. Germline values: CDR1 SGDLS, CDR2 YYNGEE. CDR3 bases: TGTGCCAGCAGCTCTGGGAAGCGGGGGGGGACAGATACGCAGTATTTT. It codes for CASSSGKRGGTDTQYF.

This chain joins TRBV4-1 and TRBJ2-7; tentative D call: TRBD1 (6 bases). The CDR3 is made up of 15 amino acids. Germline CDR1 and CDR2: MGHRA and YSYEKL. The V and J ends lost 0 bases and 5 bases respectively, with 14 bases between them. The CDR3: CASSQDGPGADEQYF. The DNA of the CDR3 is TGCGCCAGCAGCCAAGATGGCCCAGGGGCGGACGAGCAGTACTTC.

The chain couples TRBV3-1 (or the pseudogene TRBV3-2) to TRBJ2-3; 10 positions agree with TRBD2. The CDR3 contains 16 residues. CDR1 LGHDT and CDR2 YNNKEL come from the germline V gene (reference sequence). The V segment lost 1 base and the J segment 7 bases; nucleotides outside the gene matches: 8. The CDR3 nucleotides are TGTGCCAGCAGCCAAGGCGTAGCGGGGGGCACGAATACGCAGTATTTT. This encodes CASSQGVAGGTNTQYF.

The count of this clone is one. The chain combines TRBV5-6 with TRBJ1-1; 7 bases map to TRBD1. V dropped 0 bases and J dropped 10; count of bases not matched to a gene: 6. Germline V CDR1 and CDR2: SGHDT, YYEEEE. The CDR3 contains 13 residues. The CDR3 loop reads CASSLAGGTAAFF. Written as DNA, the CDR3 is TGTGCCAGCAGCTTGGCCGGAGGGACAGCAGCTTTCTTT.

The chain has TRBV27 and TRBJ2-2; TRBD1 is a possible D gene (6 bases). The CDR3 has 15 residues. Per the germline V gene, CDR1 is MNHEY and CDR2 is SMNVEV (reference sequence). Trimming cost V 6 bases and J 2 bases, with 13 bases left between them. The CDR3 loop is CASSHRTVNTGELFF. The CDR3 DNA reads TGTGCCAGCAGCCATAGGACAGTCAACACCGGGGAGCTGTTTTTT.

The CDR3 region has the DNA TGTGCCAGCTCACAAGCGGGGGCCGCGAGGTTCTACAATGAGCAGTTCTTC. Translating gives CASSQAGAARFYNEQFF. The chain carries TRBV18 and TRBJ2-1; 8 bases align to TRBD2. CDR1 is KGHSH and CDR2 is LQKENI in the germline V gene. J was trimmed by 3 bases and V by 4 bases; bases with no gene match: 11. CDR3 length: 17 amino acids. The full variable domain, with the rest looked up from reference TRBV18 and TRBJ2-1, is NAGVMQNPRHLVRRRGQEARLRCSPMKGHSHVYWYRQLPEEGLKFMVYLQKENIIDESGMPKERFSAEFPKEGPSILRIQQVVRGDSAAYFCASSQAGAARFYNEQFFGPGTRLTVL.

This clone appeared once. The gene calls are TRBV7-9 and TRBJ2-7; D might be TRBD1 (6 bases). The germline V gene has CDR1 SEHNR and CDR2 FQNEAQ (reference sequence). V was clipped by 4 bases and J by 6 bases, with 10 bases between them. The CDR3 runs to 12 residues. DNA for the CDR3: TGTGCCAGCAGCTCACAGGGCCCCGAGCAGTACTTC. Its protein is CASSSQGPEQYF.

CDR3 DNA sequence: TGTGCCAGCAGTGTTAGGACTAGCTCCTACGAGCAGTACTTC. Protein product: CASSVRTSSYEQYF. J is TRBJ2-7 and V is TRBV2, with 7 positions matching TRBD2. CDR1 and CDR2 from the germline V gene are SNHLY and FYNNEI. The CDR3 covers 14 residues. V gave up 4 bases and J gave up 0 bases; unmatched junction bases: 3.